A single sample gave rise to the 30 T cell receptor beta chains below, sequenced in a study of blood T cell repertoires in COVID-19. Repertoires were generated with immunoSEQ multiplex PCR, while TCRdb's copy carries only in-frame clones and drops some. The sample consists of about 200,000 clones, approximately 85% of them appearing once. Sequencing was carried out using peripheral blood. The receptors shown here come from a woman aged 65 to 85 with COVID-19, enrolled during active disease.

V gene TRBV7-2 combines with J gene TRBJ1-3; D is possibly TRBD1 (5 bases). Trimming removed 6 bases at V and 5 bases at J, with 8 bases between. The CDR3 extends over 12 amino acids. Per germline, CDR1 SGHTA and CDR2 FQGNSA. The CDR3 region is CASSPDRNTIYF. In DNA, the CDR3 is TGTGCCAGCAGTCCGGACAGAAACACCATATATTTT. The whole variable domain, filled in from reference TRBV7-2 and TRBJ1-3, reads GAGVSQSPSNKVTEKGKDVELRCDPISGHTALYWYRQSLGQGLEFLIYFQGNSAPDKSGLPSDRFSAERTGGSVSTLTIQRTQQEDSAVYLCASSPDRNTIYFGEGSWLTVV.

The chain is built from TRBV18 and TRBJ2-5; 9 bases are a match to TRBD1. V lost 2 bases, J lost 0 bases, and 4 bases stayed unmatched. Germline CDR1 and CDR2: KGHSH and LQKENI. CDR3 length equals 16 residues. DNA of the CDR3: TGTGCCAGCTCACCAGAGACAGGGGGGTACCAAGAGACCCAGTACTTC. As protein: CASSPETGGYQETQYF.

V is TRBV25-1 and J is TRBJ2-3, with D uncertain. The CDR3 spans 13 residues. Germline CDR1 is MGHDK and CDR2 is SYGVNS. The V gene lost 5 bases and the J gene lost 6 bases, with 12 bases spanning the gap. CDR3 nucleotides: TGTGCCAGCAGTATTCAGAACCTGGATACGCAGTATTTT. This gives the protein CASSIQNLDTQYF.

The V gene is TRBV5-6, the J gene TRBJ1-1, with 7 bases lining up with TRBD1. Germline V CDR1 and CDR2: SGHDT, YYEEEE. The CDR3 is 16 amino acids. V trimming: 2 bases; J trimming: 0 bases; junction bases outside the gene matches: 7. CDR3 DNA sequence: TGTGCCAGCAGCTTTAACGACAGGGAACTGAACACTGAAGCTTTCTTT. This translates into CASSFNDRELNTEAFF.

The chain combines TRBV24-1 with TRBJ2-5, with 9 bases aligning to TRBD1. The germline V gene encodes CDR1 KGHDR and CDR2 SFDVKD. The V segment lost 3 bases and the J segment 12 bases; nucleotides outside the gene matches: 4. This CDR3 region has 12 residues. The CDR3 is CATSDITGGEYF. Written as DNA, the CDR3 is TGTGCCACCAGTGATATAACAGGGGGCGAGTACTTC.

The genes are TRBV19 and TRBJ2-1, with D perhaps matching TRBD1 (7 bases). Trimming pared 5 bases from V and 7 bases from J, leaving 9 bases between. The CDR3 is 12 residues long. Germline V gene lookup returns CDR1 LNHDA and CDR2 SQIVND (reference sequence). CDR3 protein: CASSSGGNEQFF. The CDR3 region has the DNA TGTGCCAGTAGTTCAGGGGGGAATGAGCAGTTCTTC.

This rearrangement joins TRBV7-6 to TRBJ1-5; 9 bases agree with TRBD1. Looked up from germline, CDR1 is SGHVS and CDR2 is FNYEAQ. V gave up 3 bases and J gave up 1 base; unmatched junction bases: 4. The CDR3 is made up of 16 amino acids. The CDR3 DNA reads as TGTGCCAGCAGCTTGCTCGGGACAGGGAGCAATCAGCCCCAGCATTTT. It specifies CASSLLGTGSNQPQHF.

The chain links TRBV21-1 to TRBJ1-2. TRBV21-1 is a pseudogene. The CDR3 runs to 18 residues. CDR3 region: CASSKARVSRASLYGYTF. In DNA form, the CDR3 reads TGTGCCAGCAGCAAAGCGCGCGTATCGCGGGCGAGCCTTTATGGCTACACCTTC.

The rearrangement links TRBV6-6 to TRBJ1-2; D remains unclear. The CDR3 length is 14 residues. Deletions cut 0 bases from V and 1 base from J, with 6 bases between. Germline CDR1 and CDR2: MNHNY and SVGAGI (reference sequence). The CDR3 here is CASSYSHSNYGYTF. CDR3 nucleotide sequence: TGTGCCAGCAGTTACTCTCACAGTAACTATGGCTACACCTTC.

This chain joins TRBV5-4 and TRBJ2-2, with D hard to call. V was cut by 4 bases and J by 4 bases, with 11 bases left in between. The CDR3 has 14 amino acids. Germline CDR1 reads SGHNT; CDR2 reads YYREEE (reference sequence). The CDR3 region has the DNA TGTGCCAGCAGCCCGCCGAGTCGCACCGGGGAGCTGTTTTTT. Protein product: CASSPPSRTGELFF.

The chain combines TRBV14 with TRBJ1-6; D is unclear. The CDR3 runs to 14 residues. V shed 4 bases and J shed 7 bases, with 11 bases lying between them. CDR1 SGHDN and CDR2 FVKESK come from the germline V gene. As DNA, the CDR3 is TGTGCCAGCAGCCTCCCCTCGGGGAATTCACCCCTCCACTTT. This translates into CASSLPSGNSPLHF.

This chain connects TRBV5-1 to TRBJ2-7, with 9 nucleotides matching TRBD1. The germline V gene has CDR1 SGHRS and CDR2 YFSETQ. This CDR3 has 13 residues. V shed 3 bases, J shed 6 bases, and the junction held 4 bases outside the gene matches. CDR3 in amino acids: CASSSGTGSEQYF. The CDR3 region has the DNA TGCGCCAGCAGCTCTGGGACAGGGTCCGAGCAGTACTTC. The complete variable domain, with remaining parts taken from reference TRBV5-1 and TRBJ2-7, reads KAGVTQTPRYLIKTRGQQVTLSCSPISGHRSVSWYQQTPGQGLQFLFEYFSETQRNKGNFPGRFSGRQFSNSRSEMNVSTLELGDSALYLCASSSGTGSEQYFGPGTRLTVT.

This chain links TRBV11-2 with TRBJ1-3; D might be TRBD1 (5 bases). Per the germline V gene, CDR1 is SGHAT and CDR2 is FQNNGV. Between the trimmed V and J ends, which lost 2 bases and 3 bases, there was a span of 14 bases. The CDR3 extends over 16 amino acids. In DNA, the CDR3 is TGTGCCAGCAGCTTATCAGGGTCGTGGAGTGGAAACACCATATATTTT. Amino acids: CASSLSGSWSGNTIYF. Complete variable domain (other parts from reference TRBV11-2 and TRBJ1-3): EAGVAQSPRYKIIEKRQSVAFWCNPISGHATLYWYQQILGQGPKLLIQFQNNGVVDDSQLPKDRFSAERLKGVDSTLKIQPAKLEDSAVYLCASSLSGSWSGNTIYFGEGSWLTVV.

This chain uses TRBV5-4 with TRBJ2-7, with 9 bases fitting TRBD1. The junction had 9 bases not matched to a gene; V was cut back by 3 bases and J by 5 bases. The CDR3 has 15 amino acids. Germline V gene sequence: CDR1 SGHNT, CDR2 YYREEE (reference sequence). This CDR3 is CASSSPGTGLNEQYF. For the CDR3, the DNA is TGTGCCAGCAGCTCCCCAGGGACAGGGCTTAACGAGCAGTACTTC. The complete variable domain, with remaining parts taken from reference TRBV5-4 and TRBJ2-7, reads ETGVTQSPTHLIKTRGQQVTLRCSSQSGHNTVSWYQQALGQGPQFIFQYYREEENGRGNFPPRFSGLQFPNYSSELNVNALELDDSALYLCASSSPGTGLNEQYFGPGTRLTVT.

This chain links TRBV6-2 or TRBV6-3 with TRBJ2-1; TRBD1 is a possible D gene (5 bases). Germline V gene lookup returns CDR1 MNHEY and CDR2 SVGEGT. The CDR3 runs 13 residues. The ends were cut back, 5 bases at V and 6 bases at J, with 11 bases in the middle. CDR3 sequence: CASSARVGNEQFF. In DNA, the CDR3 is TGTGCCAGCAGTGCCAGGGTAGGCAATGAGCAGTTCTTC.

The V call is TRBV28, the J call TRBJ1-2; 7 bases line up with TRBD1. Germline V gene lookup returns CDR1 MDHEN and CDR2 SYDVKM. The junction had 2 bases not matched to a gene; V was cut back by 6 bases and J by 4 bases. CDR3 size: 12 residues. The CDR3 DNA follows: TGTGCCAGCAGGGGGACAGTCTATGGCTACACCTTC. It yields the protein CASRGTVYGYTF.

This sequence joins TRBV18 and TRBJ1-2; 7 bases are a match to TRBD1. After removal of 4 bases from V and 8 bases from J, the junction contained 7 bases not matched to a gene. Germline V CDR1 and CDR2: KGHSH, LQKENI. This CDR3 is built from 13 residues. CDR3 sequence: CASSQQGTVGYTF. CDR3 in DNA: TGTGCCAGCTCACAACAGGGGACGGTGGGCTACACCTTC.

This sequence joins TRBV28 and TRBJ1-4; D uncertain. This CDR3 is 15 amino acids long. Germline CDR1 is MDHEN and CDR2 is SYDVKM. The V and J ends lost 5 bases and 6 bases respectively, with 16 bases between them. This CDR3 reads CASSGPLEVHEKLFF. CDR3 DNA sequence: TGTGCCAGCAGTGGTCCACTGGAGGTACATGAAAAACTGTTTTTT. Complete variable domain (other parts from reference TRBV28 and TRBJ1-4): DVKVTQSSRYLVKRTGEKVFLECVQDMDHENMFWYRQDPGLGLRLIYFSYDVKMKEKGDIPEGYSVSREKKERFSLILESASTNQTSMYLCASSGPLEVHEKLFFGSGTQLSVL.

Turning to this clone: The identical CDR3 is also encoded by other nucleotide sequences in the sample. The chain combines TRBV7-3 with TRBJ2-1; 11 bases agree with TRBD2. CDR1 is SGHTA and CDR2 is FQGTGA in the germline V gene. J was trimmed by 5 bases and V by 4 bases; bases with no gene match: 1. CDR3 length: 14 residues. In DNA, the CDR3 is TGTGCCAGCAGCTCGGGACTAGCGGACAATGAGCAGTTCTTC. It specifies CASSSGLADNEQFF.

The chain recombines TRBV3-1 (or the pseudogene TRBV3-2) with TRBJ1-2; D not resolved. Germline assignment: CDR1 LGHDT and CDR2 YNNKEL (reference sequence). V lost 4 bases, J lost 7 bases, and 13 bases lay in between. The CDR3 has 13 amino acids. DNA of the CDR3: TGTGCCAGCAGCCCTGGAGGGTTGGGTGGCTACACCTTC. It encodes CASSPGGLGGYTF.

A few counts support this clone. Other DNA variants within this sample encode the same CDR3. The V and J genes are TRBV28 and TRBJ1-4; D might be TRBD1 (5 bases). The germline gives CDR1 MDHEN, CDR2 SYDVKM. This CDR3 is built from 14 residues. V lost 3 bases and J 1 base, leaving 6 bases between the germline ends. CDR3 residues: CASSLGGTNEKLFF. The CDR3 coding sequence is TGTGCCAGCAGTTTGGGGGGAACTAATGAAAAACTGTTTTTT. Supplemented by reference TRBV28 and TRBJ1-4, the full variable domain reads DVKVTQSSRYLVKRTGEKVFLECVQDMDHENMFWYRQDPGLGLRLIYFSYDVKMKEKGDIPEGYSVSREKKERFSLILESASTNQTSMYLCASSLGGTNEKLFFGSGTQLSVL.

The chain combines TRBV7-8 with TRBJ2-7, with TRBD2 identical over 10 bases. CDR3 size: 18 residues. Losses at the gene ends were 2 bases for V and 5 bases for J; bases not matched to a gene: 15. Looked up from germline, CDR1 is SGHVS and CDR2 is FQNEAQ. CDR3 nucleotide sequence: TGTGCCAGCAGCTTACCCCGTCGACTAGCGGGCCTCAAGCACGAGCAGTACTTC. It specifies CASSLPRRLAGLKHEQYF.

CDR3 residues: CASSLGRGRTEAFF. CDR3 nucleotide sequence: TGTGCCAGCAGTTTGGGTAGGGGGCGGACTGAAGCTTTCTTT. The rearrangement links TRBV28 to TRBJ1-1; the match to TRBD1 covers 7 bases. The CDR3 is 14 amino acids. Trimming at V came to 3 bases and at J to 5 bases, leaving 6 bases not matched to a gene. Germline-derived CDR1 and CDR2 are MDHEN and SYDVKM.

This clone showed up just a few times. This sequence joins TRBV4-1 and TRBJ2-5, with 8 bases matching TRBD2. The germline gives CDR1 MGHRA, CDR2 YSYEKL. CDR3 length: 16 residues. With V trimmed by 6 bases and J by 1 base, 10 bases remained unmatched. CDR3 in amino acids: CASSPTHLAGQETQYF. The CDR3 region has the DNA TGCGCCAGCAGTCCTACCCATCTAGCGGGCCAAGAGACCCAGTACTTC.

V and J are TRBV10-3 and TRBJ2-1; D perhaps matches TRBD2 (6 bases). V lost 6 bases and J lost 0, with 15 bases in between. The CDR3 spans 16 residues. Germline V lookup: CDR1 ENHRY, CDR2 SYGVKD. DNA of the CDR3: TGTGCCATCAGCGAACGGGGCGGGGTCTCCTACAATGAGCAGTTCTTC. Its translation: CAISERGGVSYNEQFF.

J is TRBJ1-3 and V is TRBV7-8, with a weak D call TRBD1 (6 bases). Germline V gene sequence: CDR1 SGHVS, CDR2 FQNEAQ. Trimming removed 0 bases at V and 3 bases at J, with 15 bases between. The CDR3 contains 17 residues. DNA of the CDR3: TGTGCCAGCAGCTTAGCGCTCCCAGGGGCGGGTGGAAACACCATATATTTT. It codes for CASSLALPGAGGNTIYF.

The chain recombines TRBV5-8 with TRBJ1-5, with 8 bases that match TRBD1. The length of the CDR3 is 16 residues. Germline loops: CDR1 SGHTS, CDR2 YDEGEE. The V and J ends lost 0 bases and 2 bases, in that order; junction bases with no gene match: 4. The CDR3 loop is CASSLAGQGGNQPQHF. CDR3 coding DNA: TGTGCCAGCAGCTTGGCCGGACAGGGTGGCAATCAGCCCCAGCATTTT.

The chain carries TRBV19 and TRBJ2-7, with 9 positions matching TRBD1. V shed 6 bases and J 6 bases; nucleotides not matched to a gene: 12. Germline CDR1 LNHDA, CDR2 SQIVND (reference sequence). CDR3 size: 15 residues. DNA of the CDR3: TGTGCCAGTAGCCCAATCCGGGACAGGGTAGGCGAGCAGTACTTC. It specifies CASSPIRDRVGEQYF.

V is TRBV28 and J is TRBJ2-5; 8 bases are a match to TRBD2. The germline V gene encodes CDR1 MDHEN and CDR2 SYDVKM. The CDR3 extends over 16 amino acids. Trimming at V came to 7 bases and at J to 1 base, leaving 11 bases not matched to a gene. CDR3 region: CASISLSGSFQETQYF. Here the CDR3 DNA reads TGTGCCAGCATTAGTTTAAGCGGGAGCTTCCAAGAGACCCAGTACTTC.

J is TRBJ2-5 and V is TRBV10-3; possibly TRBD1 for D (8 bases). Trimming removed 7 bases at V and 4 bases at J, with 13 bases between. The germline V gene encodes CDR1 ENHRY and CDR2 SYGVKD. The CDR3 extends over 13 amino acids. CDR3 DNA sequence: TGTGCCATCAAACAGGGGGGGTTAGAGACCCAGTACTTC. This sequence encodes CAIKQGGLETQYF.